This TCR beta chain is from a study of blood T cells in healthy people across ages. General study results and limits: The lack of PBMC sorting stopped any conclusive naive versus antigen-experienced comparison. The CMV status of each donor remained undetermined, and this could have confounded shifts in expanded clonotypes.

Healthy Caucasian individuals from Russia aged about 6 to 95 were enrolled as donors. Every participating donor contributed about 10 milliliters of peripheral blood through a draw. The V gene lost 6 bases and the J gene lost 4 bases, with 9 bases spanning the gap. Per germline, CDR1 WNHNN and CDR2 SYGVQD (reference sequence). This CDR3 comprises 13 residues. Concerning this clonotype itself: The antigen is unknown.

A J-beta primer mix and a sample-barcoded 5' primer were used in a second PCR of roughly 6 to 12 cycles. TCRdb used MiXCR to reprocess the 5' RACE reads, holding one entry per CDR3 protein. This table has about 380,000 distinct CDR3 sequences, over 45% appearing once. The J gene is TRBJ2-2, the V gene TRBV10-1; maybe TRBD1 (5 bases). The sequenced material came from blood. The origin of this receptor is a man aged 60 to 69 in good health. CDR3 nucleotides: TGCGCCAGCAGCCTGGACATCACCGGGGAGCTGTTTTTT. Its translation is CASSLDITGELFF.